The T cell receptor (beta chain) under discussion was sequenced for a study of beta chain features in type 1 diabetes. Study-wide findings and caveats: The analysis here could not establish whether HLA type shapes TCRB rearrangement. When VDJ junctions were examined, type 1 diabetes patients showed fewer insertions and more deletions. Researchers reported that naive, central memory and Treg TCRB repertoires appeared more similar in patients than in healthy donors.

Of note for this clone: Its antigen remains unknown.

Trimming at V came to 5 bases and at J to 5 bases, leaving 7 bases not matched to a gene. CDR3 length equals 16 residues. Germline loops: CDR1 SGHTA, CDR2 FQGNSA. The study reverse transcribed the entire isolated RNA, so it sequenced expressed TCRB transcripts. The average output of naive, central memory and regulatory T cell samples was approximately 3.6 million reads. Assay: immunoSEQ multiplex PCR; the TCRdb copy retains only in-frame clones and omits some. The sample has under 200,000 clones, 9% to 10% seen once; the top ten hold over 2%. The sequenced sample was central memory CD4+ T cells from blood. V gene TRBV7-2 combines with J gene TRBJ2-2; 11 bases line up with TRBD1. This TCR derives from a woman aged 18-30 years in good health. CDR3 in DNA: TGTGCCAGCAGCCCAGCCGGGACAGGGGGAACCGGGGAGCTGTTTTTT. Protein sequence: CASSPAGTGGTGELFF.